This record covers a single TCR beta chain. The record originates from a study of blood T cell repertoires in COVID-19. About the research overall: Samples of COVID-19 (acute and convalescent) were obtained from the United States, Italy and Spain. PBMCs, B-cell-depleted T cells, or T cells were the source of the cDNA or gDNA that made up the material.

In the original processing: Estimation of nucleated cell counts was performed using reference gene primer amplification. Profiled with immunoSEQ multiplex PCR; TCRdb holds only in-frame clones, not every one. V and J calls and clone size follow that table, whereas D and trimming were derived from the DNA. The table shows around 260,000 clones, with approximately 88% occurring only once. The germline CDR1 and CDR2 sequences are SGDLS and YYNGEE. V lost 4 bases, J lost 4 bases, and 4 bases stayed unmatched. The length of the CDR3 is 14 residues. The sample consisted of peripheral blood. This rearrangement joins TRBV9 to TRBJ2-5; the match to TRBD1 covers 10 bases. This TCR derives from a human donor in a cohort sampled during active COVID-19. CDR3 bases: TGTGCCAGCAGCAAGCGGACAGGGGGAGAGACCCAGTACTTC. Translating gives CASSKRTGGETQYF.